The 30 T cell receptor beta chains below were found in one sample sequenced in a study of blood T cell repertoires in COVID-19. TCRdb's copy holds only in-frame clones and misses some; the assay was immunoSEQ multiplex PCR. The repertoire includes 150,000 to 200,000 clones, around 86% of them detected once, and roughly 8.2% sits in the top ten. The sequenced sample was peripheral blood. The receptor set was obtained from a man aged 55 to 69 with acute or convalescent COVID-19.

The sample holds a few counts of this clone. The rearrangement joins TRBV5-1 to TRBJ1-2; no clear D gene. V was clipped by 0 bases and J by 4 bases, with 10 bases between them. Germline values: CDR1 SGHRS, CDR2 YFSETQ. CDR3 length: 14 residues. DNA of the CDR3: TGCGCCAGCAGCTTGGCTGGCCGGAGCTATGGCTACACCTTC. Translation gives CASSLAGRSYGYTF.

This clone turned up a few times. This chain joins TRBV6-5 and TRBJ2-2, with D unresolved. CDR1 and CDR2 (germline): MNHEY, SVGAGI. This CDR3 contains 14 residues. Between the trimmed V and J ends, which lost 11 bases and 1 base, there was a span of 14 bases. The CDR3 protein is CAFRALWNTGELFF. The CDR3 nucleotides are TGTGCCTTTCGAGCCCTGTGGAACACCGGGGAGCTGTTTTTT.

This chain joins TRBV9 and TRBJ2-3; tentatively, D is TRBD2 (5 bases). V was cut by 0 bases and J by 4 bases, with 12 bases left in between. CDR3 length: 15 residues. Germline loops: CDR1 SGDLS, CDR2 YYNGEE. DNA of the CDR3: TGTGCCAGCAGCGTAGAAGGTGGGAGCCCAGATACGCAGTATTTT. Amino acids: CASSVEGGSPDTQYF.

The genes are TRBV28 and TRBJ2-3; a weak D match, TRBD2 (5 bases). The germline V gene encodes CDR1 MDHEN and CDR2 SYDVKM. This CDR3 contains 19 residues. Between the trimmed V and J ends, which lost 5 bases and 2 bases, there was a span of 26 bases. The CDR3 region has the DNA TGTGCCAGCAGTATAAACAGTCGGAGGAGCCCGCGGATCACAGATACGCAGTATTTT. The encoded protein is CASSINSRRSPRITDTQYF.

The chain combines TRBV27 with TRBJ1-4; TRBD1 matches 7 bases. This CDR3 contains 16 residues. J lost 2 bases, V lost 4 bases, and 7 bases had no gene match. The V gene's germline CDR1 is MNHEY and CDR2 SMNVEV (reference sequence). The CDR3 loop is CASSWTGPATNEKLFF. The DNA of the CDR3 is TGTGCCAGCAGTTGGACAGGACCAGCCACTAATGAAAAACTGTTTTTT.

This clone was picked up one time. The chain recombines TRBV6-5 with TRBJ2-7; 7 nucleotides match TRBD1. CDR3 length: 15 residues. Looked up from germline, CDR1 is MNHEY and CDR2 is SVGAGI. V was clipped by 6 bases and J by 1 base; unmatched bases: 9. CDR3 bases: TGTGCCAGCAGAACGACCGGGACAGCTTCCTACGAGCAGTACTTC. It codes for CASRTTGTASYEQYF.

This clone was counted a single time. CDR3 coding DNA: TGTGCCAGCCACCGTGGACAGCCAACTAATGAAAAACTGTTTTTT. This gives the protein CASHRGQPTNEKLFF. The V call is TRBV6-5, the J call TRBJ1-4, with D possibly TRBD1 on 6 matching bases. V shed 8 bases and J shed 0 bases, with 13 bases lying between them. The CDR3 is 15 residues long. Per the germline V gene, CDR1 is MNHEY and CDR2 is SVGAGI.

CDR3 region: CASSVLVQPRTGELFF. In DNA, the CDR3 is TGTGCCAGCAGCGTTCTTGTACAGCCCCGGACCGGGGAGCTGTTTTTT. This rearrangement joins TRBV9 to TRBJ2-2; D gene ambiguous. Germline V gives CDR1 SGDLS, CDR2 YYNGEE. The length of the CDR3 is 16 residues. V lost 2 bases and J 5 bases, leaving 16 bases between the germline ends. Complete variable domain (other parts from reference TRBV9 and TRBJ2-2): DSGVTQTPKHLITATGQRVTLRCSPRSGDLSVYWYQQSLDQGLQFLIQYYNGEERAKGNILERFSAQQFPDLHSELNLSSLELGDSALYFCASSVLVQPRTGELFFGEGSRLTVL.

The rearrangement joins TRBV30 to TRBJ2-7; 10 positions match TRBD2. Trimming at V came to 2 bases and at J to 2 bases, leaving 9 bases not matched to a gene. Germline V gives CDR1 GTSNPN, CDR2 SVGIG (reference sequence). The length of the CDR3 is 16 residues. The CDR3 DNA reads TGTGCCTGGAGTACCCTAGCGGGAGCGACGACCTACGAGCAGTACTTC. Amino acids: CAWSTLAGATTYEQYF. Filled out from reference TRBV30 and TRBJ2-7, the complete variable domain reads SQTIHQWPATLVQPVGSPLSLECTVEGTSNPNLYWYRQAAGRGLQLLFYSVGIGQISSEVPQNLSASRPQDRQFILSSKKLLLSDSGFYLCAWSTLAGATTYEQYFGPGTRLTVT.

The J gene is TRBJ1-1, the V gene TRBV24-1; D perhaps matches TRBD1 (5 bases). V was trimmed by 12 bases and J by 4 bases, leaving 17 bases between them. This CDR3 region has 13 residues. Germline CDR1 KGHDR, CDR2 SFDVKD. As DNA, the CDR3 is TGTGCCTCGTCGGACACCTGGGGCACTGAAGCTTTCTTT. It translates to CASSDTWGTEAFF.

This sequence joins TRBV7-9 and TRBJ2-5, with 8 bases lining up with TRBD2. The germline CDR1 and CDR2 sequences are SEHNR and FQNEAQ (reference sequence). This CDR3 region has 13 residues. V dropped 5 bases and J dropped 2; count of bases not matched to a gene: 1. The CDR3 protein is CASSRGGQETQYF. CDR3 DNA: TGTGCCAGCAGCCGGGGGGGACAAGAGACCCAGTACTTC. Combining the CDR3 with reference TRBV7-9 and TRBJ2-5 gives the whole variable domain DTGVSQNPRHKITKRGQNVTFRCDPISEHNRLYWYRQTLGQGPEFLTYFQNEAQLEKSRLLSDRFSAERPKGSFSTLEIQRTEQGDSAMYLCASSRGGQETQYFGPGTRLLVL.

The table lists this clone with a few counts. This chain connects TRBV11-2 to TRBJ2-1; the D is unclear. In germline, CDR1 is SGHAT, CDR2 FQNNGV. Trimming shortened V by 8 bases and J by 2 bases, and 13 bases separated the two germline ends. The CDR3 sequence is 14 residues long. CDR3 sequence (DNA): TGTGCCAGCGAAGAAAGACACACCTACAATGAGCAGTTCTTC. Amino acids: CASEERHTYNEQFF. Looking up the rest from reference TRBV11-2 and TRBJ2-1 gives the full variable domain: EAGVAQSPRYKIIEKRQSVAFWCNPISGHATLYWYQQILGQGPKLLIQFQNNGVVDDSQLPKDRFSAERLKGVDSTLKIQPAKLEDSAVYLCASEERHTYNEQFFGPGTRLTVL.

The chain has TRBV20-1 and TRBJ1-3, with D possibly matching TRBD1 (6 bases). The CDR3 sequence is 15 residues long. Trimming cost V 3 bases and J 0 bases, with 12 bases left between them. Germline V gene data show CDR1 as DFQATT and CDR2 as SNEGSKA (reference sequence). The CDR3 nucleotides read TGCAGTGCTAGTAGCACAGGGTACTCTGGAAACACCATATATTTT. Protein: CSASSTGYSGNTIYF.

The V call is TRBV28, the J call TRBJ2-2, with D possibly TRBD2 on 6 matching bases. CDR1 is MDHEN and CDR2 is SYDVKM in the germline V gene. Trimming pared 5 bases from V and 2 bases from J, leaving 15 bases between. This CDR3 spans 16 amino acids. The CDR3 is CASSLPGLGNTGELFF. The CDR3 nucleotides are TGTGCCAGCAGTCTCCCGGGACTCGGAAACACCGGGGAGCTGTTTTTT.

This chain links TRBV3-1 (or the pseudogene TRBV3-2) with TRBJ2-2, with TRBD2 identical over 9 bases. Germline V gives CDR1 LGHDT, CDR2 YNNKEL (reference sequence). The CDR3 contains 14 residues. V dropped 8 bases and J dropped 6; count of bases not matched to a gene: 7. The DNA of the CDR3 is TGTGCCAGCGGGATTAGCGGGAGCGCCGGGGAGCTGTTTTTT. Amino acid sequence: CASGISGSAGELFF.

The V and J genes are TRBV2 and TRBJ2-7, with 11 positions matching TRBD2. There are 15 residues in the CDR3. V lost 7 bases, J lost 2 bases, and 7 bases stayed unmatched. Germline-derived CDR1 and CDR2 are SNHLY and FYNNEI. The CDR3 DNA reads as TGTGCCAGCAAACTGGGGACTAGCGGAACCTACGAGCAGTACTTC. Its translation is CASKLGTSGTYEQYF.

The chain's CDR3 is CASSQRGSPLHF. In nucleotides, the CDR3 is TGTGCCAGTAGTCAGCGGGGGTCACCCCTCCACTTT. This rearrangement joins TRBV19 to TRBJ1-6, with TRBD1 as a possible D gene (5 bases). V gave up 5 bases and J gave up 10 bases, with 9 bases separating them. The CDR3 is 12 residues long. Germline CDR1 LNHDA, CDR2 SQIVND (reference sequence).

The gene calls are TRBV3-1 (or the pseudogene TRBV3-2) and TRBJ2-3; the match to TRBD1 covers 8 bases. Trimming cost V 7 bases and J 4 bases; bases outside gene matches: 10. Germline V lookup: CDR1 LGHDT, CDR2 YNNKEL (reference sequence). CDR3 length: 15 amino acids. The DNA of the CDR3 is TGTGCCAGCACCTATCAAGGACAGGGCGCAGATACGCAGTATTTT. Translated: CASTYQGQGADTQYF.

The chain joins TRBV5-1 to TRBJ2-2; 7 bases line up with TRBD1. CDR1 is SGHRS and CDR2 is YFSETQ in the germline V gene. V lost 6 bases, J lost 6 bases, and 8 bases stayed unmatched. The CDR3 contains 14 residues. The CDR3 sequence: CASTRGTVAGELFF. CDR3 bases: TGCGCCAGCACAAGAGGGACAGTGGCCGGGGAGCTGTTTTTT.

The genes are TRBV7-8 and TRBJ1-3; D uncertain. CDR3 length: 14 residues. V was shortened by 2 bases and J by 1 base, with 6 bases between the two germline ends. Germline V gives CDR1 SGHVS, CDR2 FQNEAQ. The CDR3 loop is CASSLQISGNTIYF. CDR3 coding DNA: TGTGCCAGCAGCTTACAAATTTCTGGAAACACCATATATTTT.

V usage is TRBV9 and J usage is TRBJ2-3; 7 nucleotides line up with TRBD1. The CDR3 extends over 15 amino acids. Germline V lookup: CDR1 SGDLS, CDR2 YYNGEE. Trimming removed 2 bases from V and 1 base from J; junction bases left unmatched: 4. As DNA, the CDR3 is TGTGCCAGCAGCGTGAGGACAGGCGGCACAGATACGCAGTATTTT. It yields the protein CASSVRTGGTDTQYF.

This clone occurred once. V is TRBV24-1 and J is TRBJ1-5, with D perhaps TRBD1 (6 bases). The CDR3 length is 15 residues. V was clipped by 7 bases and J by 2 bases, with 14 bases between them. From germline, CDR1 is KGHDR and CDR2 SFDVKD. The CDR3 reads CATSPTGKGNQPQHF. In nucleotides, the CDR3 is TGTGCCACCAGCCCAACAGGGAAAGGCAATCAGCCCCAGCATTTT.

The chain joins TRBV18 to TRBJ1-3, with D perhaps matching TRBD1 (5 bases). The germline CDR1 and CDR2 sequences are KGHSH and LQKENI. The CDR3 covers 13 residues. The germline V and J ends were trimmed by 5 bases and 4 bases, with 9 bases remaining between them. This CDR3 is CASSAGFGNTIYF. The CDR3 DNA reads TGTGCCAGCTCAGCAGGGTTCGGAAACACCATATATTTT.

The genes are TRBV6-1 and TRBJ1-4; the D is unclear. The CDR3 spans 16 residues. Trimming cost V 3 bases and J 2 bases, with 13 bases left between them. Germline V CDR1 and CDR2: MNHNS, SASEGT. This CDR3 is CASSESRWSTNEKLFF. In DNA, the CDR3 is TGTGCCAGCAGTGAGAGTAGGTGGAGCACTAATGAAAAACTGTTTTTT.

The count of this clone is one. The chain combines TRBV30 with TRBJ1-2, with TRBD1 as a possible D gene (6 bases). Germline V gene data show CDR1 as GTSNPN and CDR2 as SVGIG (reference sequence). V was trimmed by 1 base and J by 5 bases, leaving 8 bases between them. This CDR3 comprises 12 residues. This chain's CDR3 is CAWSGTAYGYTF. The CDR3 coding sequence is TGTGCCTGGAGTGGGACAGCATATGGCTACACCTTC.

This clone showed up just a few times. The rearrangement uses TRBV28 and TRBJ1-5; 11 bases match TRBD1. This CDR3 region has 15 residues. V lost 5 bases to trimming and J lost 6 bases; unmatched junction nucleotides: 6. CDR1 and CDR2 (germline): MDHEN, SYDVKM. For the CDR3, the DNA is TGTGCCAGCAGTCTAACAGGACAGGGGGCTCAGCCCCAGCATTTT. Encoded protein: CASSLTGQGAQPQHF.

The chain recombines TRBV2 with TRBJ1-5; 8 bases are shared with TRBD1. There are 13 residues in the CDR3. The germline gives CDR1 SNHLY, CDR2 FYNNEI. V shed 8 bases, J shed 2 bases, and the junction held 2 bases outside the gene matches. CDR3 loop: CASDRGGNQPQHF. The CDR3 nucleotides are TGTGCCAGCGACAGGGGTGGCAATCAGCCCCAGCATTTT. The full variable domain, with the rest looked up from reference TRBV2 and TRBJ1-5, is EPEVTQTPSHQVTQMGQEVILRCVPISNHLYFYWYRQILGQKVEFLVSFYNNEISEKSEIFDDQFSVERPDGSNFTLKIRSTKLEDSAMYFCASDRGGNQPQHFGDGTRLSIL.

The rearrangement uses TRBV11-2 and TRBJ1-4; D gene uncertain. The DNA end favors TRBJ2-2, so the J call may be wrong. Germline V gene data show CDR1 as SGHAT and CDR2 as FQNNGV. The CDR3 contains 13 residues. CDR3: CASSLTPRTELFF. In DNA form, the CDR3 reads TGTGCCAGCAGCTTAACACCGAGAACGGAGCTGTTTTTT.

This sequence joins TRBV3-1 (or the pseudogene TRBV3-2) and TRBJ2-3; TRBD2 might be the D (5 bases). This CDR3 has 14 residues. The V end lost 8 bases, the J end lost 0 bases, and 12 bases lay between the germline ends. Germline V gene sequence: CDR1 LGHDT, CDR2 YNNKEL (reference sequence). CDR3 sequence reads: CASQPRTSTDTQYF. Here the CDR3 DNA reads TGTGCCAGCCAACCCAGGACTAGCACAGATACGCAGTATTTT.

This rearrangement joins TRBV2 to TRBJ2-2; 10 bases agree with TRBD2. The CDR3 consists of 16 residues. The germline CDR1 and CDR2 sequences are SNHLY and FYNNEI. Trimming at V came to 5 bases and at J to 1 base, leaving 4 bases not matched to a gene. CDR3: CASSYSGRLNTGELFF. CDR3 bases: TGTGCCAGCAGTTATAGCGGGAGGCTGAACACCGGGGAGCTGTTTTTT.